The next 14 T cell receptor beta chains were all read from a single sample in a study of somatic mutations in cytotoxic T cells in rheumatoid arthritis. Assay: immunoSEQ multiplex PCR; the TCRdb copy retains only in-frame clones and omits some. Of roughly 10,000 clones detected, 70% to 90% appear once; the ten largest clones hold 12%. Material: CD8+ T cells sorted from blood. The receptors come from an adult with rheumatoid arthritis.

The rearrangement joins TRBV5-1 to TRBJ1-2; the D gene is possibly TRBD1 (6 bases). The CDR3 spans 15 residues. The germline V and J ends were trimmed by 3 bases and 4 bases, with 16 bases remaining between them. The germline V gene encodes CDR1 SGHRS and CDR2 YFSETQ. The CDR3 here is CASSSHIQGIYGYTF. The CDR3 DNA reads as TGCGCCAGCAGCTCCCACATACAGGGAATCTATGGCTACACCTTC.

This chain connects TRBV28 to TRBJ1-5; no definite D call. In germline, CDR1 is MDHEN, CDR2 SYDVKM. Trimming removed 8 bases from V and 5 bases from J, with 7 bases in between. The CDR3 is 11 residues long. CDR3 nucleotide sequence: TGTGCCAGCGCCGGTGATCAGCCCCAGCATTTT. Translating it yields CASAGDQPQHF.

The sample holds a few counts of this clone. J is TRBJ1-1 and V is TRBV4-3; D is uncertain. This CDR3 has 16 residues. Trimming left V 1 base short and J 1 base short, with 13 bases between. Germline V gives CDR1 LGHNA, CDR2 YSLEER. This CDR3 is CASSQGPAEGNTEAFF. CDR3 nucleotides: TGCGCCAGCAGCCAAGGGCCGGCGGAGGGGAACACTGAAGCTTTCTTT.

This clone was counted between two and nine times. J is TRBJ1-1 and V is TRBV29-1, with no clear D. Germline loops: CDR1 SQVTM, CDR2 ANQGSEA. The CDR3 runs to 11 residues. Deletions cut 4 bases from V and 4 bases from J, with 7 bases between. Written as DNA, the CDR3 is TGCAGCGTTGGGAGGCTCACTGAAGCTTTCTTT. Translation: CSVGRLTEAFF.

This clone was seen a single time. V gene TRBV6-6 combines with J gene TRBJ1-3, with D possibly TRBD1 on 6 matching bases. The CDR3 consists of 16 residues. Germline CDR1 reads MNHNY; CDR2 reads SVGAGI (reference sequence). The V and J ends lost 0 bases and 2 bases respectively, with 11 bases between them. Here the CDR3 reads CASSYSTGGPGNTIYF. The CDR3 DNA reads as TGTGCCAGCAGTTACTCCACTGGGGGCCCTGGAAACACCATATATTTT.

The genes are TRBV4-3 and TRBJ1-2; D possibly corresponds to TRBD1 (5 bases). The CDR3 runs to 15 residues. Germline V gene lookup returns CDR1 LGHNA and CDR2 YSLEER. V shed 0 bases and J shed 4 bases, with 12 bases lying between them. CDR3 in DNA: TGCGCCAGCAGCCAAGATGGGGGGAAACGCTATGGCTACACCTTC. It codes for CASSQDGGKRYGYTF.

The V gene is TRBV5-5, the J gene TRBJ2-7; maybe TRBD1 (6 bases). This CDR3 region has 13 residues. Per germline, CDR1 SGHKS and CDR2 YYEKEE (reference sequence). Trimming stripped 4 bases from V and 2 bases from J, with 10 bases between. CDR3 DNA: TGTGCCAGCAGCAACAGGGAGACCTACGAGCAGTACTTC. It translates to CASSNRETYEQYF.

This chain connects TRBV19 to TRBJ2-1, with 12 bases matching TRBD2. Trimming removed 0 bases from V and 7 bases from J; junction bases left unmatched: 7. The CDR3 loop spans 17 amino acids. Germline CDR1 reads LNHDA; CDR2 reads SQIVND (reference sequence). The DNA for the CDR3 is TGTGCCAGTAGTATAGACCCTAGCGGGGGGGCCCGGAATGAGCAGTTCTTC. It encodes CASSIDPSGGARNEQFF. Drawing the rest from reference TRBV19 and TRBJ2-1, the complete variable domain is DGGITQSPKYLFRKEGQNVTLSCEQNLNHDAMYWYRQDPGQGLRLIYYSQIVNDFQKGDIAEGYSVSREKKESFPLTVTSAQKNPTAFYLCASSIDPSGGARNEQFFGPGTRLTVL.

The chain couples TRBV11-1 to TRBJ2-1, with 9 bases fitting TRBD1. J gave up 8 bases and V 3 bases, and 8 bases lay outside the gene matches. The CDR3 runs to 15 residues. The germline V gene encodes CDR1 SGHAT and CDR2 FQDESV (reference sequence). In DNA form, the CDR3 reads TGTGCCAGCAGCTTCCGGGACAGGGACTTCGATGAGCAGTTCTTC. Translation gives CASSFRDRDFDEQFF.

The chain employs TRBV4-1 and TRBJ2-7; a weak D match, TRBD1 (5 bases). V was trimmed by 1 base and J by 1 base, leaving 11 bases between them. Germline values: CDR1 MGHRA, CDR2 YSYEKL. CDR3 length: 15 residues. The CDR3 nucleotides read TGCGCCAGCAGCCAAGTGTCTCAGGGTTCCTACGAGCAGTACTTC. Residues: CASSQVSQGSYEQYF.

This clone was counted once. CDR3 DNA sequence: TGTGCCAGCAGGTCGACAGGGCCATCCTATGGCTACACCTTC. Its translation is CASRSTGPSYGYTF. The chain is built from TRBV27 and TRBJ1-2, with 7 bases matching TRBD1. Germline CDR1 is MNHEY and CDR2 is SMNVEV (reference sequence). J lost 4 bases, V lost 6 bases, and 8 bases had no gene match. This CDR3 region has 14 residues.

The V gene is TRBV10-3, the J gene TRBJ2-1; 11 nucleotides agree with TRBD2. The germline V gene has CDR1 ENHRY and CDR2 SYGVKD. V lost 2 bases and J lost 7; bases outside the gene matches: 13. The CDR3 runs 18 residues. The CDR3 nucleotides are TGTGCCATCAGTGAGCCGGCCCTTAGCGGGGGGGCCGTAAATGAGCAGTTCTTC. Protein product: CAISEPALSGGAVNEQFF.

The chain links TRBV6-6 to TRBJ1-2; possible D gene TRBD1, 5 bases. Germline-derived CDR1 and CDR2 are MNHNY and SVGAGI (reference sequence). The V and J ends lost 5 bases and 4 bases respectively, with 17 bases between them. This CDR3 has 15 residues. This CDR3 is CASSTPETEFYGYTF. CDR3 nucleotides: TGTGCCAGCAGTACTCCTGAGACAGAATTCTATGGCTACACCTTC.

This chain connects TRBV4-1 to TRBJ2-1; TRBD2 agrees at 7 bases. Germline lookup yields CDR1 MGHRA and CDR2 YSYEKL. This CDR3 is built from 19 residues. Losses at the gene ends were 0 bases for V and 3 bases for J; bases not matched to a gene: 14. Here the CDR3 reads CASSQDGGELGKGYNEQFF. In DNA, the CDR3 is TGCGCCAGCAGCCAAGATGGGGGGGAGCTGGGTAAGGGCTACAATGAGCAGTTCTTC.